The 17 T cell receptor beta chains given below trace back to one sample, sequenced in a study of T cell responses to AZD1222 COVID-19 vaccine. Profiling relied on immunoSEQ multiplex PCR, and the TCRdb table lists in-frame clones only, not all of them. The sample contains 110,000 to 150,000 clones, roughly 90% of which appear only once. The specimen comprised peripheral blood, sampled on day 0 of AZD1222 vaccination. Every receptor here comes from an adult in good health.

The chain employs TRBV5-1 and TRBJ1-3, with unresolved D. V gave up 4 bases and J gave up 0 bases, with 11 bases separating them. This CDR3 spans 15 amino acids. Germline V CDR1 and CDR2: SGHRS, YFSETQ. The CDR3 spells CASSPGGYSGNTIYF. CDR3 nucleotide sequence: TGCGCCAGCAGCCCGGGAGGCTACTCTGGAAACACCATATATTTT.

The J gene is TRBJ1-1, the V gene TRBV27, with a tentative D call TRBD1 (5 bases). Germline V lookup: CDR1 MNHEY, CDR2 SMNVEV (reference sequence). There are 16 residues in the CDR3. V was clipped by 5 bases and J by 6 bases, with 22 bases between them. The DNA for the CDR3 is TGTGCCAGCAGTGTCTCCGGGACGTTGAGGGCCGCTGAAGCTTTCTTT. Translating it yields CASSVSGTLRAAEAFF.

The chain combines TRBV5-1 with TRBJ2-7, with 7 bases identical to TRBD1. Trimming cost V 3 bases and J 0 bases; bases outside gene matches: 9. CDR1 SGHRS and CDR2 YFSETQ come from the germline V gene. The CDR3 length is 16 residues. The CDR3 coding sequence is TGCGCCAGCAGCTCCCGGGACAGCGCACTCTCCTACGAGCAGTACTTC. Its protein product is CASSSRDSALSYEQYF.

The chain employs TRBV7-2 and TRBJ1-6; D gene ambiguous. Germline lookup yields CDR1 SGHTA and CDR2 FQGNSA. Deletions cut 2 bases from V and 9 bases from J, with 17 bases between. The CDR3 has 16 residues. CDR3: CASSLQGRLSGSPLHF. The CDR3, as DNA: TGTGCCAGCAGCTTACAAGGCCGGCTATCGGGTTCACCCCTCCACTTT. Full variable domain (remainder filled in from reference TRBV7-2 and TRBJ1-6): GAGVSQSPSNKVTEKGKDVELRCDPISGHTALYWYRQSLGQGLEFLIYFQGNSAPDKSGLPSDRFSAERTGGSVSTLTIQRTQQEDSAVYLCASSLQGRLSGSPLHFGNGTRLTVT.

This chain joins TRBV15 and TRBJ2-3; 8 bases fit TRBD2. The length of the CDR3 is 17 residues. CDR1 LNHNV and CDR2 YYDKDF come from the germline V gene (reference sequence). Trimming at V came to 0 bases and at J to 7 bases, leaving 12 bases not matched to a gene. CDR3 nucleotides: TGTGCCACCAGCAGAGAGGGGAGCGGGAGTTTATTCAATACGCAGTATTTT. Amino acid sequence: CATSREGSGSLFNTQYF. Together with reference TRBV15 and TRBJ2-3, the CDR3 gives the full variable domain: DAMVIQNPRYQVTQFGKPVTLSCSQTLNHNVMYWYQQKSSQAPKLLFHYYDKDFNNEADTPDNFQSRRPNTSFCFLDIRSPGLGDTAMYLCATSREGSGSLFNTQYFGPGTRLTVL.

The rearrangement joins TRBV5-6 to TRBJ2-7; D unresolved. V lost 5 bases to trimming and J lost 7 bases, with 10 bases between them. Per the germline V gene, CDR1 is SGHDT and CDR2 is YYEEEE. The CDR3 is made up of 11 amino acids. DNA of the CDR3: TGTGCCAGCAGTTCCCGGGTTGAGCAGTACTTC. This translates into CASSSRVEQYF.

The chain couples TRBV28 to TRBJ1-3; 7 bases line up with TRBD1. The CDR3 totals 15 residues. CDR1 MDHEN and CDR2 SYDVKM come from the germline V gene. V gave up 3 bases and J gave up 0 bases; unmatched junction bases: 2. For the CDR3, the DNA is TGTGCCAGCAGTTTCAGGGGGAGCTCTGGAAACACCATATATTTT. Amino acid sequence: CASSFRGSSGNTIYF.

This rearrangement joins TRBV19 to TRBJ2-5; D might be TRBD1 (6 bases). The CDR3 is made up of 17 amino acids. V was pared by 5 bases and J by 0 bases, with 19 bases between. Germline CDR1 LNHDA, CDR2 SQIVND (reference sequence). The CDR3 nucleotides are TGTGCCAGTAGTGTCCGGGACACAAATTCGTACCAAGAGACCCAGTACTTC. This codes for CASSVRDTNSYQETQYF.

The gene calls are TRBV25-1 and TRBJ1-4, with 10 bases that match TRBD1. J lost 8 bases, V lost 6 bases, and 9 bases had no gene match. This CDR3 spans 15 amino acids. The germline gives CDR1 MGHDK, CDR2 SYGVNS. The CDR3 loop reads CASRTRQGAREKLFF. The CDR3 DNA reads TGTGCCAGCAGGACGAGACAGGGGGCGAGGGAAAAACTGTTTTTT.

The chain combines TRBV12-3 or TRBV12-4 with TRBJ2-2; 12 bases are shared with TRBD1. The CDR3 has 13 amino acids. The V gene end was trimmed by 1 base and the J gene end by 13 bases; junction bases not matched to a gene: 1. DNA of the CDR3: TGTGCCAGCAGTTTAGGGGACAGGGGGCTGCTGTTTTTT. Protein sequence: CASSLGDRGLLFF.

The V gene is TRBV7-6, the J gene TRBJ2-7; no firm D call. This CDR3 is built from 15 residues. The V end lost 5 bases, the J end lost 3 bases, and 17 bases lay between the germline ends. The germline V gene has CDR1 SGHVS and CDR2 FNYEAQ. CDR3 in amino acids: CASSPGTTELYEQYF. The CDR3 DNA sequence: TGTGCCAGCAGCCCCGGCACTACGGAACTCTACGAGCAGTACTTC. The entire variable domain, with the rest obtained from reference TRBV7-6 and TRBJ2-7, is as follows: GAGVSQSPRYKVTKRGQDVALRCDPISGHVSLYWYRQALGQGPEFLTYFNYEAQQDKSGLPNDRFSAERPEGSISTLTIQRTEQRDSAMYRCASSPGTTELYEQYFGPGTRLTVT.

This rearrangement joins TRBV20-1 to TRBJ2-1; D is uncertain. The CDR3 has 11 residues. The germline V gene encodes CDR1 DFQATT and CDR2 SNEGSKA (reference sequence). V was cut by 5 bases and J by 3 bases, with 5 bases left in between. CDR3 bases: TGCAGTGCTCCCGACTACAATGAGCAGTTCTTC. This gives the protein CSAPDYNEQFF.

Note on this clone: The same CDR3 arises from other DNA sequences in this sample as well. The chain combines TRBV5-1 with TRBJ2-3; D gene ambiguous. Germline V gene lookup returns CDR1 SGHRS and CDR2 YFSETQ. This CDR3 has 15 residues. The V and J ends lost 0 bases and 0 bases respectively, with 8 bases between them. The CDR3: CASSLGSPSTDTQYF. In DNA form, the CDR3 reads TGCGCCAGCAGCTTGGGTTCCCCTAGCACAGATACGCAGTATTTT.

The V call is TRBV19, the J call TRBJ2-1; the D is unclear. V was cut by 8 bases and J by 1 base, with 12 bases left in between. Germline lookup yields CDR1 LNHDA and CDR2 SQIVND (reference sequence). The CDR3 sequence is 14 residues long. CDR3 protein: CASSPLESYNEQFF. CDR3 coding DNA: TGTGCCAGTTCGCCTCTAGAGTCCTACAATGAGCAGTTCTTC.

The gene calls are TRBV18 and TRBJ1-1; perhaps TRBD1 as D (6 bases). Germline V gene sequence: CDR1 KGHSH, CDR2 LQKENI. The CDR3 extends over 17 amino acids. V lost 3 bases, J lost 1 base, and 18 bases lay in between. CDR3 region: CASSPPYRTVTNTEAFF. The CDR3 DNA sequence: TGTGCCAGCTCACCCCCTTACCGGACAGTAACGAACACTGAAGCTTTCTTT. Supplemented by reference TRBV18 and TRBJ1-1, the full variable domain reads NAGVMQNPRHLVRRRGQEARLRCSPMKGHSHVYWYRQLPEEGLKFMVYLQKENIIDESGMPKERFSAEFPKEGPSILRIQQVVRGDSAAYFCASSPPYRTVTNTEAFFGQGTRLTVV.

The chain recombines TRBV5-6 with TRBJ2-7, with D possibly being TRBD1 or TRBD2 (6 bases each). CDR1 SGHDT and CDR2 YYEEEE come from the germline V gene. Trimming stripped 8 bases from V and 2 bases from J, with 11 bases between. CDR3 length equals 12 residues. The CDR3 region has the DNA TGTGCCAGTGCACGGGGGCCCTACGAGCAGTACTTC. This encodes CASARGPYEQYF.

The chain joins TRBV12-3 or TRBV12-4 to TRBJ2-7; perhaps TRBD1 as D (6 bases). There are 13 residues in the CDR3. Trimming removed 7 bases from V and 5 bases from J, with 15 bases in between. The CDR3 sequence: CASTLTGSHEQYF. The DNA for the CDR3 is TGTGCCAGCACCCTCACAGGGTCCCACGAGCAGTACTTC.